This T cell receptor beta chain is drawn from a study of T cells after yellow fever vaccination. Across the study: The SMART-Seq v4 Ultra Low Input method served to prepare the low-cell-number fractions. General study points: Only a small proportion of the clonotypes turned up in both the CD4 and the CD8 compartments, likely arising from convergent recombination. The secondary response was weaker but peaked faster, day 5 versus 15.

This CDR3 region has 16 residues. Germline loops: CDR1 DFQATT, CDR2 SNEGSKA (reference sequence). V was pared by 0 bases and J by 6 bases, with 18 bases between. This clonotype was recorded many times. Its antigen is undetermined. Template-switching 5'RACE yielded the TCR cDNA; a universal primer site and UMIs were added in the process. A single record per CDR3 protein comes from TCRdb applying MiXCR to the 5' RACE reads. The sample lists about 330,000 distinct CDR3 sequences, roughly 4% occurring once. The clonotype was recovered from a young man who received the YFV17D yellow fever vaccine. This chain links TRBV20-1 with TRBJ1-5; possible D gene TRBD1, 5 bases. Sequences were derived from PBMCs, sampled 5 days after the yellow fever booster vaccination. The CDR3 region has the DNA TGCAGTGCTAGAGATCGAGTACAGGCGGGCAGTCAGCCCCAGCATTTT. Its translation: CSARDRVQAGSQPQHF.